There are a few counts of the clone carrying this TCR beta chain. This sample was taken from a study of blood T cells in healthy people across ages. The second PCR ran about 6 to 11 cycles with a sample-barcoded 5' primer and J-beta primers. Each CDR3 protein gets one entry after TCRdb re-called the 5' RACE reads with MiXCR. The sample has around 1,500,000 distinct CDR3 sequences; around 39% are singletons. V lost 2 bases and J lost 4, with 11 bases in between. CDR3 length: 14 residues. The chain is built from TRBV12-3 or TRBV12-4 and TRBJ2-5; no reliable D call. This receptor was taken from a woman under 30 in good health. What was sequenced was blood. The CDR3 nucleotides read TGTGCCAGCAGTTTATTCCCCGACCGAGAGACCCAGTACTTC. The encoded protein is CASSLFPDRETQYF.